The 28 T cell receptor beta chains listed next were all sequenced from one sample in a study of T cells expressing NK-cell markers (dated by TCRdb to 2018 to 2020). Libraries were prepared through 5' RACE. The reads were generated on an Illumina HiSeq 2000. TCRdb reanalyzed the reads, keeping one entry per CDR3 protein sequence and omitting DNA. The sample's table covers about 8,000 distinct CDR3 sequences. Less than 11% of the sample lies in the top ten. The source material was blood T cells: a sorted CD56 or NKG2C T cell subset, CD4+ or CD8+ T cells, or bulk PBMC T cells (not recorded which). The receptors were gathered from a man aged 18 to 30 in good health. Donor details come from another sample of the same person, matched by shared clones.

The V call is TRBV28, the J call TRBJ1-6; TCRdb's D call of TRBD1 is untestable without DNA. The CDR3 is made up of 14 amino acids. The germline CDR1 and CDR2 sequences are MDHEN and SYDVKM. This CDR3 reads CASSWDGVNSPLHF.

This clonotype is deemed medium-sized (0.01 to 0.1%) by its frequency. The J gene is TRBJ2-1, the V gene TRBV7-9; there is no DNA to check the TCRdb D call of TRBD1. The germline V gene encodes CDR1 SEHNR and CDR2 FQNEAQ (reference sequence). The CDR3 consists of 15 residues. The CDR3 sequence: CASSLAGLSPNEQFF. Drawing the rest from reference TRBV7-9 and TRBJ2-1, the complete variable domain is DTGVSQNPRHKITKRGQNVTFRCDPISEHNRLYWYRQTLGQGPEFLTYFQNEAQLEKSRLLSDRFSAERPKGSFSTLEIQRTEQGDSAMYLCASSLAGLSPNEQFFGPGTRLTVL.

Judged by frequency, this clonotype is medium-sized (0.01 to 0.1%). The chain is built from TRBV28 and TRBJ2-1; TCRdb lists TRBD2, though no DNA is available to test this call. The CDR3 runs to 16 residues. Germline loops: CDR1 MDHEN, CDR2 SYDVKM. CDR3 protein: CASSLEIPSPGTQQFF.

The CDR3 sequence: CSARDIRVAEAFF. The V call is TRBV20-1, the J call TRBJ1-1. The CDR3 is 13 residues long. Germline V CDR1 and CDR2: DFQATT, SNEGSKA (reference sequence).

This chain links TRBV7-8 with TRBJ2-1; TCRdb returns TRBD1, unconfirmable since there is no DNA. CDR3 length equals 15 residues. Germline CDR1 and CDR2: SGHVS and FQNEAQ. The CDR3 loop reads CASSLELVRGNEQFF.

According to its frequency, this clonotype is medium-sized (0.01 to 0.1%). The rearrangement uses TRBV27 and TRBJ2-5; TCRdb selects TRBD1, and the lack of DNA leaves this call unchecked. The CDR3 has 14 amino acids. Germline V gives CDR1 MNHEY, CDR2 SMNVEV (reference sequence). The CDR3 reads CASGSRGGQETQYF.

By frequency, this clonotype registers medium-sized. The rearrangement uses TRBV20-1 and TRBJ2-3; the D call of TRBD1 rests on TCRdb alone, since no DNA is present to check it. CDR1 DFQATT and CDR2 SNEGSKA come from the germline V gene (reference sequence). CDR3 length: 16 residues. The CDR3 reads CSAREEWGRETDTQYF.

By frequency, this clonotype is medium-sized. The chain has TRBV29-1 and TRBJ2-3; without DNA, the TCRdb call of TRBD2 cannot be checked. Per germline, CDR1 SQVTM and CDR2 ANQGSEA. The CDR3 covers 14 residues. This chain's CDR3 is CSSRLADSTDTQYF.

The rearrangement links TRBV28 to TRBJ1-5. Germline values: CDR1 MDHEN, CDR2 SYDVKM. The CDR3 has 12 residues. CDR3 protein: CASTREDQPQHF.

The chain couples TRBV4-1 to TRBJ1-5. This CDR3 comprises 13 residues. Germline V gene data show CDR1 as MGHRA and CDR2 as YSYEKL. CDR3 in amino acids: CASSQEGYQPQHF.

In terms of frequency, this clonotype is medium-sized. The chain is built from TRBV29-1 and TRBJ2-3; TCRdb's D call, TRBD2, is unchecked because there is no DNA. Germline CDR1 and CDR2: SQVTM and ANQGSEA. CDR3 size: 15 residues. CDR3 loop: CSVQGLAGATDTQYF.

The chain employs TRBV20-1 and TRBJ2-1; TCRdb picks TRBD1, but there is no DNA to check that call. The CDR3 covers 16 residues. The germline gives CDR1 DFQATT, CDR2 SNEGSKA (reference sequence). The CDR3 here is CSANNRGQSSYNEQFF.

This clonotype is classed as medium-sized by frequency. The chain uses TRBV20-1 and TRBJ2-1; with no DNA, the TCRdb D assignment of TRBD1 cannot be verified. The CDR3 consists of 13 residues. Germline CDR1 is DFQATT and CDR2 is SNEGSKA (reference sequence). CDR3 amino acids: CSARMAGSPEQFF.

The chain joins TRBV20-1 to TRBJ2-7; TCRdb picks TRBD1, but there is no DNA to check that call. The CDR3 extends over 18 amino acids. Germline CDR1 and CDR2: DFQATT and SNEGSKA (reference sequence). This chain's CDR3 is CSANRRGRMGDRFYEQYF.

This chain joins TRBV9 and TRBJ2-1. Germline V CDR1 and CDR2: SGDLS, YYNGEE. The CDR3 extends over 13 amino acids. The CDR3 protein is CASSVDSNNEQFF.

The chain employs TRBV29-1 and TRBJ2-7; TCRdb's D gene call, TRBD1, goes unchecked for lack of DNA. Per germline, CDR1 SQVTM and CDR2 ANQGSEA. This CDR3 is built from 15 residues. CDR3 in amino acids: CSAHLQQGPIYEQYF.

V gene TRBV27 combines with J gene TRBJ1-2; TCRdb calls TRBD1, which cannot be checked without DNA. The germline gives CDR1 MNHEY, CDR2 SMNVEV (reference sequence). The CDR3 runs to 15 residues. CDR3 amino acids: CASSLRDRDFYGYTF.

The chain carries TRBV5-4 and TRBJ2-2; lacking DNA, the TRBD1 call made by TCRdb goes unchecked. The CDR3 length is 14 residues. Germline values: CDR1 SGHNT, CDR2 YYREEE (reference sequence). The CDR3 here is CASKAGVDAGELFF.

In terms of frequency, this clonotype is medium-sized. This chain's CDR3 is CASSAPWTSGSDEQFF. The rearrangement links TRBV7-9 to TRBJ2-1; with no DNA, the TCRdb D assignment of TRBD2 cannot be verified. The germline gives CDR1 SEHNR, CDR2 FQNEAQ (reference sequence). The CDR3 extends over 16 amino acids. The full variable domain, completed using reference TRBV7-9 and TRBJ2-1, is DTGVSQNPRHKITKRGQNVTFRCDPISEHNRLYWYRQTLGQGPEFLTYFQNEAQLEKSRLLSDRFSAERPKGSFSTLEIQRTEQGDSAMYLCASSAPWTSGSDEQFFGPGTRLTVL.

The chain uses TRBV7-6 and TRBJ2-3; TCRdb proposes TRBD1, but this gene call is untestable without DNA. The CDR3 loop spans 14 amino acids. Germline CDR1 is SGHVS and CDR2 is FNYEAQ. The CDR3 is CASSADPAGDTQYF. The complete variable domain, with remaining parts taken from reference TRBV7-6 and TRBJ2-3, reads GAGVSQSPRYKVTKRGQDVALRCDPISGHVSLYWYRQALGQGPEFLTYFNYEAQQDKSGLPNDRFSAERPEGSISTLTIQRTEQRDSAMYRCASSADPAGDTQYFGPGTRLTVL.

The chain links TRBV20-1 to TRBJ1-6; absent DNA, TCRdb's TRBD1 call cannot be checked. The length of the CDR3 is 14 residues. Germline CDR1 DFQATT, CDR2 SNEGSKA (reference sequence). The CDR3 protein is CSAAWGQKNSPLHF.

Measured by frequency, this clonotype is medium-sized. The gene calls are TRBV10-3 and TRBJ1-1; the TCRdb call, TRBD1, lacks DNA for checking. Germline V gene data show CDR1 as ENHRY and CDR2 as SYGVKD. CDR3 length: 13 residues. The CDR3 protein is CAISGQGEFGAFF.

The J gene is TRBJ2-4, the V gene TRBV6-2 or TRBV6-3; TCRdb returns TRBD2, unconfirmable since there is no DNA. The CDR3 extends over 11 amino acids. CDR1 MNHEY and CDR2 SVGEGT come from the germline V gene. CDR3 residues: CASEGFGIQYF.

V gene TRBV11-2 combines with J gene TRBJ2-1. Germline CDR1 reads SGHAT; CDR2 reads FQNNGV. The CDR3 totals 16 residues. The CDR3 sequence: CASSLDWAVHDNEQFF. Using reference TRBV11-2 and TRBJ2-1 for the parts outside the CDR3, the full variable domain is EAGVAQSPRYKIIEKRQSVAFWCNPISGHATLYWYQQILGQGPKLLIQFQNNGVVDDSQLPKDRFSAERLKGVDSTLKIQPAKLEDSAVYLCASSLDWAVHDNEQFFGPGTRLTVL.

Measured by frequency, this clonotype is medium-sized. V usage is TRBV20-1 and J usage is TRBJ1-4; TCRdb indicates TRBD1, and absent DNA this call remains unverified. The V gene's germline CDR1 is DFQATT and CDR2 SNEGSKA (reference sequence). This CDR3 comprises 13 residues. The CDR3 is CSASGQVNEKLFF.

V is TRBV5-1 and J is TRBJ2-7. Germline lookup yields CDR1 SGHRS and CDR2 YFSETQ. This CDR3 is 11 amino acids long. The CDR3 protein is CASSFSYEQYF.

This clonotype is identified as medium-sized from frequency. This chain joins TRBV6-5 and TRBJ2-7; the TRBD1 assignment by TCRdb is unverifiable without DNA. The germline V gene has CDR1 MNHEY and CDR2 SVGAGI. The CDR3 spans 15 residues. This CDR3 is CASSYLGQGSYEQYF.

This clonotype is classed as medium-sized by frequency. V and J are TRBV10-3 and TRBJ1-1; the D gene TCRdb calls, TRBD1, cannot be checked with no DNA. The CDR3 has 13 residues. Germline CDR1 and CDR2: ENHRY and SYGVKD. CDR3 sequence reads: CAIGADRNTEAFF.